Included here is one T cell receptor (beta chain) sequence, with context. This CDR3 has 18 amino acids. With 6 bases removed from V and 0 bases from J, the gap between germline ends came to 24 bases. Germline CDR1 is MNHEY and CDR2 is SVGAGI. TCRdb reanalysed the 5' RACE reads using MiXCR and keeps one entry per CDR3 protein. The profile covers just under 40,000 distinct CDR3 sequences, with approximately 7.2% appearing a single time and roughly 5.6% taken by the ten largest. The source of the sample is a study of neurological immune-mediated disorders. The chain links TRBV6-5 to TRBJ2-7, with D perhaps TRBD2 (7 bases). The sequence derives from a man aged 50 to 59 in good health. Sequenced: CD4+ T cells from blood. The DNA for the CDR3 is TGTGCCAGCAGCATAGGGGGGGCCCGGCGGCTCTTCTCCTACGAGCAGTACTTC. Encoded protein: CASSIGGARRLFSYEQYF.